This T cell receptor (beta chain) is from a study of control samples from healthy donors and cancer patients. Clones were sequenced by immunoSEQ multiplex PCR, and TCRdb holds only the in-frame ones, with some missing. Among about 150,000 clones listed, approximately 94% were seen once. Germline V CDR1 and CDR2: SGHTA, FQGTGA. The CDR3 is 15 residues long. The ends were cut back, 2 bases at V and 6 bases at J, with 13 bases in the middle. The sample was blood. The chain employs TRBV7-3 and TRBJ2-2; D is ambiguous. This receptor was identified in a man aged 18 to 30 in good health. The CDR3 DNA follows: TGTGCCAGCAGCTTACGGGCGATTCCATCCGGGGAGCTGTTTTTT. Translation: CASSLRAIPSGELFF. The complete variable domain, with remaining parts taken from reference TRBV7-3 and TRBJ2-2, reads GAGVSQTPSNKVTEKGKYVELRCDPISGHTALYWYRQSLGQGPEFLIYFQGTGAADDSGLPNDRFFAVRPEGSVSTLKIQRTERGDSAVYLCASSLRAIPSGELFFGEGSRLTVL.